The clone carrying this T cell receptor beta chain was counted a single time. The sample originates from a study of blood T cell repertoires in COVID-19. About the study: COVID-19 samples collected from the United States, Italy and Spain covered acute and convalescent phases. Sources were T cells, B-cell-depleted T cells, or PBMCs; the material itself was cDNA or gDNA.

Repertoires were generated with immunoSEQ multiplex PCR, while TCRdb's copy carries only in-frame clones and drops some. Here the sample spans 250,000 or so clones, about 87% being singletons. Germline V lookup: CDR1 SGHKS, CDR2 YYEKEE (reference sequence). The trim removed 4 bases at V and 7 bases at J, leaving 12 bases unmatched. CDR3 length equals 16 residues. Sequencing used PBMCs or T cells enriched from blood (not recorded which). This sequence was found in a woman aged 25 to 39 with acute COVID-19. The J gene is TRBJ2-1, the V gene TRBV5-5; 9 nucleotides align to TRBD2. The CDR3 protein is CASSRDAGGGRNEQFF. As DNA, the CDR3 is TGTGCCAGCAGCCGGGATGCGGGAGGGGGGAGGAATGAGCAGTTCTTC. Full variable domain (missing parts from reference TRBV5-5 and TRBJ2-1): DAGVTQSPTHLIKTRGQQVTLRCSPISGHKSVSWYQQVLGQGPQFIFQYYEKEERGRGNFPDRFSARQFPNYSSELNVNALLLGDSALYLCASSRDAGGGRNEQFFGPGTRLTVL.